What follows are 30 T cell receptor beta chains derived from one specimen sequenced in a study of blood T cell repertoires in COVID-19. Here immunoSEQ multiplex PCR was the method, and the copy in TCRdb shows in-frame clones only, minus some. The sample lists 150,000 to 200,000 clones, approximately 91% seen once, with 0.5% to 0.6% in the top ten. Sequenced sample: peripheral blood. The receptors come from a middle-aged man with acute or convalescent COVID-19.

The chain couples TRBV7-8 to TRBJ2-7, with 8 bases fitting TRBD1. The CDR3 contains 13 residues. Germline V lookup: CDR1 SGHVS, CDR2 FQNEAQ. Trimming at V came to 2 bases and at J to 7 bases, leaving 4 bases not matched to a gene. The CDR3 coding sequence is TGTGCCAGCAGCTTACAGGGGGCTGGTGAGCAGTACTTC. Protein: CASSLQGAGEQYF.

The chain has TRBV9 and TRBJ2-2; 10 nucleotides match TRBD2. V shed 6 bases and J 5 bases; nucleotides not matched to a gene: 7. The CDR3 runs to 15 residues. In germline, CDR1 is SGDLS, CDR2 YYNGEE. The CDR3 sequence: CASNQIAGGTGELFF. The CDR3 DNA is TGTGCCAGCAACCAAATAGCGGGGGGAACCGGGGAGCTGTTTTTT.

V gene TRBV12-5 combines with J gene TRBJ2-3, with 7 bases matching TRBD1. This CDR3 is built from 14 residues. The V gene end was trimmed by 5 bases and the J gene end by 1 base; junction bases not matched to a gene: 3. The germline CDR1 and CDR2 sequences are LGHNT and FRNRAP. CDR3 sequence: CASGRGQGTDTQYF. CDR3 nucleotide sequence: TGTGCTAGTGGTCGAGGACAGGGCACAGATACGCAGTATTTT.

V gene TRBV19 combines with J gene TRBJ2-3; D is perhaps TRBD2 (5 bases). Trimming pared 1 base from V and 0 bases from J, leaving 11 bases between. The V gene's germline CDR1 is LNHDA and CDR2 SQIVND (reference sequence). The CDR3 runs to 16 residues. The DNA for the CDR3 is TGTGCCAGTAGTATAGGCGTAGCGAGAAGCACAGATACGCAGTATTTT. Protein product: CASSIGVARSTDTQYF.

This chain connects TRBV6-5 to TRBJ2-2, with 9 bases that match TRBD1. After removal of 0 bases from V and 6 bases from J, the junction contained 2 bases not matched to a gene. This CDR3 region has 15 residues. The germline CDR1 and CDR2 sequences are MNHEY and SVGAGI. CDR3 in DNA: TGTGCCAGCAGTTACTCTCGACAGGGGGCCGGGGAGCTGTTTTTT. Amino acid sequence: CASSYSRQGAGELFF.

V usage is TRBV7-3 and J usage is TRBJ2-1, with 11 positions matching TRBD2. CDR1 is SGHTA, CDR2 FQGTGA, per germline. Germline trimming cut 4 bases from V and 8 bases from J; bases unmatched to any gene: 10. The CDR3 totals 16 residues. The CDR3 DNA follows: TGTGCCAGCAGCTCAGGGGTAGCGGGGGGGCAGGATGAGCAGTTCTTC. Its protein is CASSSGVAGGQDEQFF.

The CDR3 DNA reads TGCGCCAGCAGCCAAGGACAGATCTACAATGAGCAGTTCTTC. Translated: CASSQGQIYNEQFF. V usage is TRBV4-3 and J usage is TRBJ2-1, with D maybe TRBD1 (5 bases). V was trimmed by 1 base and J by 3 bases, leaving 7 bases between them. The germline V gene encodes CDR1 LGHNA and CDR2 YSLEER. The CDR3 totals 14 residues.

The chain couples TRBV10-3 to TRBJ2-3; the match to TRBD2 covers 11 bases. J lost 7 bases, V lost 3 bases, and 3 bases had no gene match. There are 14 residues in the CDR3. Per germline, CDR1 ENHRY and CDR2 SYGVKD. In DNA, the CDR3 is TGTGCCATCAGTGAACCTAGCGGGAGGAATACGCAGTATTTT. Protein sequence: CAISEPSGRNTQYF.

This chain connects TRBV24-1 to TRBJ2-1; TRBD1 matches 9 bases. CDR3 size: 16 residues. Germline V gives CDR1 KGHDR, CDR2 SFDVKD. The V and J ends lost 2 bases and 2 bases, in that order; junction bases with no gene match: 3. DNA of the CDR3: TGTGCCACCAGTGATTCGGACAGGGGAGCCTACAATGAGCAGTTCTTC. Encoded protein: CATSDSDRGAYNEQFF.

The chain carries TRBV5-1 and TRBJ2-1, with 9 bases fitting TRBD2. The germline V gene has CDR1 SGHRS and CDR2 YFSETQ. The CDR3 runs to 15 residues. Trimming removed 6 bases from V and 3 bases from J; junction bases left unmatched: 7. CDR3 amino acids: CASIRGTSFYNEQFF. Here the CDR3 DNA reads TGCGCCAGCATACGCGGGACTAGCTTCTACAATGAGCAGTTCTTC.

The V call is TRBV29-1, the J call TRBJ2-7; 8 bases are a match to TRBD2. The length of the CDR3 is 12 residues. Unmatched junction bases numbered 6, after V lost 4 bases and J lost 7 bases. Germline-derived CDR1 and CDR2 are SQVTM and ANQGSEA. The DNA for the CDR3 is TGCAGCGTTGCGTCTAGCGGGCTGGAGCAGTACTTC. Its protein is CSVASSGLEQYF.

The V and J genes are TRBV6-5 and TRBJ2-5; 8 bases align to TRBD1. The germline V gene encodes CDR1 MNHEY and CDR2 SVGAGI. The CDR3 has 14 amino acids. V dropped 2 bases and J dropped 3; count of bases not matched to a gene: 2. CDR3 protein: CASSYGQGKETQYF. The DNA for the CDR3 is TGTGCCAGCAGTTACGGACAGGGTAAAGAGACCCAGTACTTC.

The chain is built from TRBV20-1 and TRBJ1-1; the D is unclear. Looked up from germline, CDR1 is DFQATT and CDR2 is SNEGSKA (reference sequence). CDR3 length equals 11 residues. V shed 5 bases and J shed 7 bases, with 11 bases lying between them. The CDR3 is CSAFTRFEAFF. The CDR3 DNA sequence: TGCAGTGCTTTCACCCGGTTTGAAGCTTTCTTT.

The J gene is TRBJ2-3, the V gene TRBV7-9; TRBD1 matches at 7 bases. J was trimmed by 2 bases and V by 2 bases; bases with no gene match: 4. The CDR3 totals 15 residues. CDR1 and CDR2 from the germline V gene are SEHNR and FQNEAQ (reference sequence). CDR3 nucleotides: TGTGCCAGCAGCTTATTTCAGGGGGACACAGATACGCAGTATTTT. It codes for CASSLFQGDTDTQYF.

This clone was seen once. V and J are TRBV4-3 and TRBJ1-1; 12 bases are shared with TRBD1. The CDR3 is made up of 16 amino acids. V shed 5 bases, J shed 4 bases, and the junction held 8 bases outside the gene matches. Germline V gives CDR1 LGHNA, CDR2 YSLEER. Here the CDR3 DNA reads TGCGCCAGCAGCTCCCGGGACAGGGGGCGAAGCACTGAAGCTTTCTTT. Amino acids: CASSSRDRGRSTEAFF.

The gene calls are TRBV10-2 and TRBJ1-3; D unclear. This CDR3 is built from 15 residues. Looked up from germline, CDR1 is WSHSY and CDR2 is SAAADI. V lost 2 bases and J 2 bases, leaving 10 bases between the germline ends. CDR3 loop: CASSEAVSTGNTIYF. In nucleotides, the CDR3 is TGCGCCAGCAGTGAGGCAGTTTCGACTGGAAACACCATATATTTT.

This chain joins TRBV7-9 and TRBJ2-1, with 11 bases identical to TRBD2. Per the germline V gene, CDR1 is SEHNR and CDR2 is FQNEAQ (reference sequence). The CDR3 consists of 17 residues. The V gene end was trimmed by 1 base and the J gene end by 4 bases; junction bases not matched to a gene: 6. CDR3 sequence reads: CASSLGLLAGVYNEQFF. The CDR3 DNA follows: TGTGCCAGCAGCTTAGGCCTACTAGCGGGAGTTTACAATGAGCAGTTCTTC.

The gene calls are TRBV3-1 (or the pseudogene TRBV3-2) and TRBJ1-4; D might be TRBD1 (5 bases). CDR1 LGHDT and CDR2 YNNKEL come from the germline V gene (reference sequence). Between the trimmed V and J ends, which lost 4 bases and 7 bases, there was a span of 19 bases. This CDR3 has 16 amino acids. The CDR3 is CASSLTRGQEGEKLFF. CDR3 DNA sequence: TGTGCCAGCAGCCTCACCCGGGGCCAGGAGGGTGAAAAACTGTTTTTT.

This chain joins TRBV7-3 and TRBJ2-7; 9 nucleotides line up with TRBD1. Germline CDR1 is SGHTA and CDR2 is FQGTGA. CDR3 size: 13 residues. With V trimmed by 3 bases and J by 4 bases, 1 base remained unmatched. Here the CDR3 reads CASSFGTGYEQYF. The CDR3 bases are TGTGCCAGCAGCTTCGGGACAGGGTACGAGCAGTACTTC.

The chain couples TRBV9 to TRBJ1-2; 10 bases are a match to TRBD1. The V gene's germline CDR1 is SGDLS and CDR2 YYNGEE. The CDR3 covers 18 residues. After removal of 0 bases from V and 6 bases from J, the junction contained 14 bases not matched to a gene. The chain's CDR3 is CASSVGPRPGTGDHGYTF. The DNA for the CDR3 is TGTGCCAGCAGCGTAGGCCCACGACCCGGGACAGGGGACCATGGCTACACCTTC.

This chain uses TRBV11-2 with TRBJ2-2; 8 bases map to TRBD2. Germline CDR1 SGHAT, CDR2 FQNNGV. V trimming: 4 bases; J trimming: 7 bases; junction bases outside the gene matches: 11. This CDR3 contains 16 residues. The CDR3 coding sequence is TGTGCCAGCAGCTCCATAGCGGGGATACGGCACGGGGAGCTGTTTTTT. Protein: CASSSIAGIRHGELFF.

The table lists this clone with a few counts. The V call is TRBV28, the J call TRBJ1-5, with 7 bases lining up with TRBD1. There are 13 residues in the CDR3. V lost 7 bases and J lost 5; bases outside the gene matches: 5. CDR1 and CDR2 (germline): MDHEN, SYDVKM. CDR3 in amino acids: CASTGTVYQPQHF. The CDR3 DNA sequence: TGTGCCAGCACCGGGACAGTCTATCAGCCCCAGCATTTT.

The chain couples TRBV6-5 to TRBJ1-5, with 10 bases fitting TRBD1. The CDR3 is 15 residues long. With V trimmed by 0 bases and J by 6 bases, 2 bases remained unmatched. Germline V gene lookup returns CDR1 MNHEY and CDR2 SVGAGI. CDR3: CASSYSGQGSQPQHF. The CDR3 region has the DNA TGTGCCAGCAGTTACTCGGGACAGGGGTCTCAGCCCCAGCATTTT.

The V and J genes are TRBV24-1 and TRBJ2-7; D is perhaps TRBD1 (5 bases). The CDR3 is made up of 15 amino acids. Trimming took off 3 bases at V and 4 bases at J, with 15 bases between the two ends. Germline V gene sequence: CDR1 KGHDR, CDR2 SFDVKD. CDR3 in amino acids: CATSDGTGFGYEQYF. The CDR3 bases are TGTGCCACCAGTGATGGTACAGGATTTGGTTACGAGCAGTACTTC.

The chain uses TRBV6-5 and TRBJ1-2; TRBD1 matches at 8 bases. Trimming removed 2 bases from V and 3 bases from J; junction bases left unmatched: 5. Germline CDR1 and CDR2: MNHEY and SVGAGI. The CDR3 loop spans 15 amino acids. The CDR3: CASSYGQGAYYGYTF. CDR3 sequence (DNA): TGTGCCAGCAGTTACGGGCAGGGGGCCTACTATGGCTACACCTTC.

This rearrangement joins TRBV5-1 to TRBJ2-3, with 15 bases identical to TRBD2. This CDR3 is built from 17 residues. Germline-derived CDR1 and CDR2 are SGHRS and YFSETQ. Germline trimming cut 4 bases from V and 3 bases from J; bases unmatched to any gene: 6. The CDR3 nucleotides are TGCGCCAGCAGCCGAGGGACTAGCGGGAGGAGAACAGATACGCAGTATTTT. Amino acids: CASSRGTSGRRTDTQYF.

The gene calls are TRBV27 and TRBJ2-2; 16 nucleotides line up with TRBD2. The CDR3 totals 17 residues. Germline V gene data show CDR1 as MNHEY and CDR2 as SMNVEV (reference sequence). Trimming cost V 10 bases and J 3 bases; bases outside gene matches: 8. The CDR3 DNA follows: TGTGCCACGGGAGGGACTAGCGGGGGGGAATACACCGGGGAGCTGTTTTTT. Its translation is CATGGTSGGEYTGELFF.

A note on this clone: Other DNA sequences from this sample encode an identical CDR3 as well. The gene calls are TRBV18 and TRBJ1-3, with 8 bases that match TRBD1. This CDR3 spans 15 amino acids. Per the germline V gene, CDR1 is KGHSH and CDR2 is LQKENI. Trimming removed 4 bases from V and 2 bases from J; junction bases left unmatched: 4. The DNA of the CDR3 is TGTGCCAGCTCACTTACGACAGGGGCTGGAAACACCATATATTTT. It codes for CASSLTTGAGNTIYF.

CDR3 nucleotide sequence: TGTGCCAGCAGCAGGACAGGGGGTAACACCGGGGAGCTGTTTTTT. It translates to CASSRTGGNTGELFF. V usage is TRBV5-4 and J usage is TRBJ2-2; 10 nucleotides line up with TRBD1. V lost 4 bases and J lost 2; bases outside the gene matches: 2. The V gene's germline CDR1 is SGHNT and CDR2 YYREEE (reference sequence). The CDR3 sequence is 15 residues long.

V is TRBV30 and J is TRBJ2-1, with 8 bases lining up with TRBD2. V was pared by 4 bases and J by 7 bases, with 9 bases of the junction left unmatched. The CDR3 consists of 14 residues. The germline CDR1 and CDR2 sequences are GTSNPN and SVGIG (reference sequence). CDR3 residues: CAWTIAPGGNEQFF. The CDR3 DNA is TGTGCCTGGACCATCGCACCGGGGGGGAATGAGCAGTTCTTC.